These 24 T cell receptor beta chains share one sample of origin, sequenced in a study of blood T cell repertoires in COVID-19. Sequencing used immunoSEQ multiplex PCR; TCRdb keeps in-frame clones, though not all of them. The sample yields under 45,000 clones, around four fifths seen once. Sequencing was performed on peripheral blood. The receptors stem from a man in his fifties with active COVID-19.

Here the CDR3 reads CASSDAGRYGYTF. Written as DNA, the CDR3 is TGTGCCAGCAGTGATGCGGGAAGATATGGCTACACCTTC. The chain employs TRBV2 and TRBJ1-2; no firm D call. The CDR3 consists of 13 residues. The V end was cut by 3 bases, the J end by 5 bases, with 10 bases between. Per germline, CDR1 SNHLY and CDR2 FYNNEI.

The chain joins TRBV6-5 to TRBJ1-1, with D unclear. V dropped 0 bases and J dropped 0 bases, with 11 bases sitting between them. CDR1 is MNHEY, CDR2 SVGAGI, per germline. This CDR3 region has 16 residues. CDR3 protein: CASSYSLNLLNTEAFF. CDR3 in DNA: TGTGCCAGCAGTTACTCACTTAATTTACTGAACACTGAAGCTTTCTTT.

The V gene is TRBV6-2 or TRBV6-3, the J gene TRBJ2-3; 7 bases fit TRBD2. The CDR3 is 14 amino acids. The germline V gene has CDR1 MNHEY and CDR2 SVGEGT. Losses at the gene ends were 4 bases for V and 0 bases for J; bases not matched to a gene: 1. The CDR3: CASSWGGSTDTQYF. In nucleotides, the CDR3 is TGTGCCAGCAGTTGGGGGGGGAGCACAGATACGCAGTATTTT.

The DNA of the CDR3 is TGTGCCAGCAGTGACTCAGGAGCCAAAAACATTCAGTACTTC. Its translation: CASSDSGAKNIQYF. V gene TRBV25-1 combines with J gene TRBJ2-4; D call uncertain. This CDR3 region has 14 residues. CDR1 is MGHDK and CDR2 is SYGVNS in the germline V gene. V lost 3 bases and J lost 0, with 6 bases in between.

This clone was recorded only once. The V call is TRBV18, the J call TRBJ1-3; TRBD1 might be the D (6 bases). Trimming removed 6 bases at V and 4 bases at J, with 16 bases between. CDR1 and CDR2 from the germline V gene are KGHSH and LQKENI. This CDR3 region has 15 residues. The CDR3 loop reads CASSLQGIGGNTIYF. The CDR3 region has the DNA TGTGCCAGCTCGCTTCAGGGGATCGGGGGAAACACCATATATTTT.

This chain connects TRBV7-8 to TRBJ2-3; 10 bases map to TRBD2. V shed 1 base, J shed 6 bases, and the junction held 7 bases outside the gene matches. The CDR3 spans 16 residues. Germline V gene sequence: CDR1 SGHVS, CDR2 FQNEAQ. In DNA form, the CDR3 reads TGTGCCAGCAGCTTAGGGAGAGCGGGAGGGCGCGATACGCAGTATTTT. Translated: CASSLGRAGGRDTQYF.

The genes are TRBV4-1 and TRBJ1-5, with D perhaps matching TRBD1 (5 bases). The CDR3 covers 14 residues. Per germline, CDR1 MGHRA and CDR2 YSYEKL. V was cut by 1 base and J by 3 bases, with 7 bases left in between. CDR3 protein: CASSQGGANQPQHF. The CDR3 nucleotides read TGCGCCAGCAGCCAAGGGGGCGCCAATCAGCCCCAGCATTTT.

The gene calls are TRBV18 and TRBJ2-5; 7 bases fit TRBD1. The CDR3 sequence is 14 residues long. J lost 2 bases, V lost 3 bases, and 3 bases had no gene match. CDR1 KGHSH and CDR2 LQKENI come from the germline V gene. The CDR3 reads CASSPGQKQETQYF. DNA for the CDR3: TGTGCCAGCTCACCGGGACAGAAACAAGAGACCCAGTACTTC.

CDR3 coding DNA: TGTGCCTGGAAACGTCCGGGCACAGATACGCAGTATTTT. Translation: CAWKRPGTDTQYF. The V call is TRBV30, the J call TRBJ2-3, with D unresolved. The CDR3 is made up of 13 amino acids. Germline V gene sequence: CDR1 GTSNPN, CDR2 SVGIG (reference sequence). V lost 4 bases and J lost 1, with 9 bases in between.

This chain connects TRBV19 to TRBJ2-3; D is perhaps TRBD2 (5 bases). V lost 9 bases and J lost 5, with 27 bases in between. There are 17 residues in the CDR3. Germline assignment: CDR1 LNHDA and CDR2 SQIVND (reference sequence). This chain's CDR3 is CASGLPRGTTAQDTQYF. CDR3 DNA sequence: TGTGCCAGCGGCCTCCCCCGGGGTACTACGGCACAAGATACGCAGTATTTT.

The chain employs TRBV7-6 and TRBJ2-1, with D maybe TRBD2 (5 bases). The CDR3 consists of 15 residues. V lost 1 base and J lost 3, with 10 bases in between. Germline assignment: CDR1 SGHVS and CDR2 FNYEAQ. The CDR3 protein is CASSLGPGFYNEQFF. The CDR3, as DNA: TGTGCCAGCAGCTTAGGGCCGGGGTTCTACAATGAGCAGTTCTTC.

DNA of the CDR3: TGTGCCAGCAGCTTGGATCGGGGGGCAACCTACAATGAGCAGTTCTTC. It yields the protein CASSLDRGATYNEQFF. This rearrangement joins TRBV5-6 to TRBJ2-1; D may be TRBD2 (7 bases). V was trimmed by 0 bases and J by 2 bases, leaving 12 bases between them. Per the germline V gene, CDR1 is SGHDT and CDR2 is YYEEEE. The CDR3 loop spans 16 amino acids.

The chain uses TRBV24-1 and TRBJ2-5; 7 nucleotides agree with TRBD1. This CDR3 contains 14 residues. The germline V gene encodes CDR1 KGHDR and CDR2 SFDVKD. V was pared by 2 bases and J by 6 bases, with 5 bases of the junction left unmatched. The CDR3 DNA follows: TGTGCCACCAGTGATTGGGACAGCCCGAAGACCCAGTACTTC. It yields the protein CATSDWDSPKTQYF.

V is TRBV27 and J is TRBJ2-3; tentatively, D is TRBD1 (5 bases). The V end was cut by 5 bases, the J end by 3 bases, with 12 bases between. In germline, CDR1 is MNHEY, CDR2 SMNVEV (reference sequence). This CDR3 has 14 residues. The CDR3 DNA reads as TGTGCCAGCAGTGTCAGGGTTATTACAGATACGCAGTATTTT. It codes for CASSVRVITDTQYF.

The CDR3 here is CAIRDRPTHNEQFF. As DNA, the CDR3 is TGTGCCATCAGGGACAGGCCTACCCACAATGAGCAGTTCTTC. The chain has TRBV10-3 and TRBJ2-1; 7 bases are shared with TRBD1. The CDR3 runs 14 residues. CDR1 is ENHRY and CDR2 is SYGVKD in the germline V gene. V dropped 6 bases and J dropped 5; count of bases not matched to a gene: 7.

J is TRBJ2-7 and V is TRBV7-2; the D is unclear. Germline V gene data show CDR1 as SGHTA and CDR2 as FQGNSA. Trimming removed 1 base at V and 2 bases at J, with 6 bases between. The CDR3 runs 13 residues. In DNA, the CDR3 is TGTGCCAGCAGCTTAGTTGCGGCCTACGAGCAGTACTTC. It codes for CASSLVAAYEQYF.

The chain has TRBV5-6 and TRBJ1-3; 9 bases fit TRBD1. The V and J ends lost 0 bases and 2 bases, in that order; junction bases with no gene match: 3. Germline V gives CDR1 SGHDT, CDR2 YYEEEE. The CDR3 runs 16 residues. The CDR3 nucleotides read TGTGCCAGCAGCTTGGGAGGGACAGGGACTGGAAACACCATATATTTT. It is translated as CASSLGGTGTGNTIYF.

The rearrangement uses TRBV7-2 and TRBJ2-7; D perhaps matches TRBD1 (6 bases). The ends were cut back, 3 bases at V and 0 bases at J, with 9 bases in the middle. Germline assignment: CDR1 SGHTA and CDR2 FQGNSA. The CDR3 spans 14 residues. CDR3 sequence: CASSLTGVSYEQYF. The CDR3 coding sequence is TGTGCCAGCAGCTTGACAGGTGTCTCCTACGAGCAGTACTTC.

The rearrangement joins TRBV27 to TRBJ2-3; 9 bases map to TRBD2. The CDR3 covers 13 residues. After removal of 9 bases from V and 4 bases from J, the junction contained 5 bases not matched to a gene. The V gene's germline CDR1 is MNHEY and CDR2 SMNVEV (reference sequence). The CDR3 coding sequence is TGTGCCAGTGCGGGGGGGCCTGCAGATACGCAGTATTTT. Residues: CASAGGPADTQYF.

This clone appeared once. This sequence joins TRBV7-2 and TRBJ2-1, with 7 nucleotides matching TRBD2. Germline V gene data show CDR1 as SGHTA and CDR2 as FQGNSA. The ends lost 3 bases at V and 0 bases at J; junction bases unmatched: 14. The CDR3 consists of 19 residues. Here the CDR3 reads CASSLVSSGVGGSYNEQFF. The CDR3 DNA is TGTGCCAGCAGCTTGGTCTCTAGCGGAGTGGGAGGCTCCTACAATGAGCAGTTCTTC.

This chain uses TRBV18 with TRBJ2-2; 7 positions match TRBD1. Germline-derived CDR1 and CDR2 are KGHSH and LQKENI. CDR3 size: 14 residues. V was pared by 6 bases and J by 3 bases, with 4 bases of the junction left unmatched. The DNA for the CDR3 is TGTGCCAGCTCGGGGCAGGGGGACACCGGGGAGCTGTTTTTT. This codes for CASSGQGDTGELFF. Drawing the rest from reference TRBV18 and TRBJ2-2, the complete variable domain is NAGVMQNPRHLVRRRGQEARLRCSPMKGHSHVYWYRQLPEEGLKFMVYLQKENIIDESGMPKERFSAEFPKEGPSILRIQQVVRGDSAAYFCASSGQGDTGELFFGEGSRLTVL.

The chain recombines TRBV19 with TRBJ1-6; a possible D gene is TRBD1 (5 bases). V was cut by 5 bases and J by 5 bases, with 10 bases left in between. Germline CDR1 reads LNHDA; CDR2 reads SQIVND (reference sequence). The CDR3 covers 14 residues. Here the CDR3 reads CASSVDSNNSPLHF. The CDR3 DNA reads as TGTGCCAGTAGTGTCGACAGTAATAATTCACCCCTCCACTTT.

The CDR3 is CASSFVGAGELFF. CDR3 bases: TGTGCCAGCAGCTTCGTGGGAGCTGGGGAGCTGTTTTTT. The V and J genes are TRBV5-4 and TRBJ2-2, with a possible D match to TRBD2 (5 bases). V was trimmed by 2 bases and J by 8 bases, leaving 10 bases between them. Germline loops: CDR1 SGHNT, CDR2 YYREEE (reference sequence). This CDR3 is built from 13 residues.

The V gene is TRBV18, the J gene TRBJ2-5, with 14 nucleotides matching TRBD2. In germline, CDR1 is KGHSH, CDR2 LQKENI. CDR3 size: 18 residues. Germline trimming cut 3 bases from V and 2 bases from J; bases unmatched to any gene: 8. CDR3 amino acids: CASSPGLAGGPLQETQYF. The CDR3 region has the DNA TGTGCCAGCTCACCTGGACTAGCGGGAGGCCCTCTTCAAGAGACCCAGTACTTC.